The present entry profiles one TCR beta chain with its context. The antigen is unknown. TCRdb's table, derived via immunoSEQ multiplex PCR, lists solely in-frame clones and lacks some. In the table there are approximately 40,000 clones, around 84% of which are singletons. Germline V gene data show CDR1 as SGHTA and CDR2 as FQGNSA. Trimming took 1 base from V and 7 from J; bases not matched to a gene: 1. This CDR3 is 14 amino acids long. The sample is drawn from a study of STAT5B mutations in CD4+ large granular lymphocyte leukemia. Study-wide background: Healthy donors showed HLA-associated enrichment of the CDR3 'QG' motif.

Study findings and constraints: Compared with healthy controls (2/35), patient top clones favored TRBV06 (8/27). Without HLA matching, higher CD4+ than CD8+ T-LGLL clonality could reflect small sample size.

The chain uses TRBV7-2 and TRBJ2-1; TRBD1 matches at 10 bases. The TCR sequence derives from a human donor in good health. Sequencing was done on a sample of CD4+ T cells from blood buffy coats. CDR3 bases: TGTGCCAGCAGCTTAGTGGGACAGGGGAATGAGCAGTTCTTC. This gives the protein CASSLVGQGNEQFF.